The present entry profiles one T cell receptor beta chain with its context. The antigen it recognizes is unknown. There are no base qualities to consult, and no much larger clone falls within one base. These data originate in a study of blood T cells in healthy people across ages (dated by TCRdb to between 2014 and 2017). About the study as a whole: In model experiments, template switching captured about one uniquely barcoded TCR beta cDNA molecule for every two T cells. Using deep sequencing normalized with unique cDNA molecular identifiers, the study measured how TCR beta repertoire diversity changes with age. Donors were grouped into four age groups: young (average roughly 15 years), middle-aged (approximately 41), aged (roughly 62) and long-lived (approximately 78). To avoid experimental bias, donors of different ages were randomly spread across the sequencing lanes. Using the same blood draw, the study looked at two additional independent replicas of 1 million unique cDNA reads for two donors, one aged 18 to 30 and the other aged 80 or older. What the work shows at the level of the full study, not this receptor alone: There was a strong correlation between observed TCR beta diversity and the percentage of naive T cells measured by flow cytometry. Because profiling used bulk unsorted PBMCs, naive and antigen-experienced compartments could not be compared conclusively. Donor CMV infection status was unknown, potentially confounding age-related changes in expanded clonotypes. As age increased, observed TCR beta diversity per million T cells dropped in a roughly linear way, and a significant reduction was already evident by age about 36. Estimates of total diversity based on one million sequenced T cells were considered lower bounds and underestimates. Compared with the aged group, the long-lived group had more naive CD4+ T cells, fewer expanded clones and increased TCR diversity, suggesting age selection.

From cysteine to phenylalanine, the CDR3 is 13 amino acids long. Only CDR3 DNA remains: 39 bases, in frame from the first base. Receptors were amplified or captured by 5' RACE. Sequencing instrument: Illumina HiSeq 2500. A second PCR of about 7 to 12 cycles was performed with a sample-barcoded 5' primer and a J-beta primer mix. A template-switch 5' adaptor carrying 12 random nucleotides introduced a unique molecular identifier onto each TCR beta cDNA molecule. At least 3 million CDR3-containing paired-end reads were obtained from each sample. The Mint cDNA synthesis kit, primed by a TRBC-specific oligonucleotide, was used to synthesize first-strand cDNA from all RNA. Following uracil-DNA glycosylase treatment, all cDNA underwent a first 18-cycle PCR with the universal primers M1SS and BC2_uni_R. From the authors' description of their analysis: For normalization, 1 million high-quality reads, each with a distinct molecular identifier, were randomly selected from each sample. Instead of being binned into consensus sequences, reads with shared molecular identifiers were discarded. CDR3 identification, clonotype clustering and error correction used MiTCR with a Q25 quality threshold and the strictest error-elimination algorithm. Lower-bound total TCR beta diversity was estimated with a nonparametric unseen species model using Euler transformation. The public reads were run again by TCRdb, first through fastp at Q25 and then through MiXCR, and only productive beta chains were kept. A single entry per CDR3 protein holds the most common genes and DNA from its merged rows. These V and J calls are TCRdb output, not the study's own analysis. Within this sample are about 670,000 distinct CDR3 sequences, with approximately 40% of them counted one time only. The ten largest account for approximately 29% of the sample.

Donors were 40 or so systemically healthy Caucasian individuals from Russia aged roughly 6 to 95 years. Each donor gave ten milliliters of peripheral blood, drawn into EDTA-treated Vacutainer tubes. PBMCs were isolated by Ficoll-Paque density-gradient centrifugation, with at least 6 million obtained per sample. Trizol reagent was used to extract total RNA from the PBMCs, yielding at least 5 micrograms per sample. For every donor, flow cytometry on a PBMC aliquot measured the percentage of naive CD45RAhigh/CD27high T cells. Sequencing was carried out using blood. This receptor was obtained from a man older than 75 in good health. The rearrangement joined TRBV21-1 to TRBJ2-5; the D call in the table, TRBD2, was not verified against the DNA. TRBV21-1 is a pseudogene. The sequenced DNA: TGTGCCAGCAGCAGGCGGACTAGCGGGGTCCTGTACTTC. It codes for CASSRRTSGVLYF.